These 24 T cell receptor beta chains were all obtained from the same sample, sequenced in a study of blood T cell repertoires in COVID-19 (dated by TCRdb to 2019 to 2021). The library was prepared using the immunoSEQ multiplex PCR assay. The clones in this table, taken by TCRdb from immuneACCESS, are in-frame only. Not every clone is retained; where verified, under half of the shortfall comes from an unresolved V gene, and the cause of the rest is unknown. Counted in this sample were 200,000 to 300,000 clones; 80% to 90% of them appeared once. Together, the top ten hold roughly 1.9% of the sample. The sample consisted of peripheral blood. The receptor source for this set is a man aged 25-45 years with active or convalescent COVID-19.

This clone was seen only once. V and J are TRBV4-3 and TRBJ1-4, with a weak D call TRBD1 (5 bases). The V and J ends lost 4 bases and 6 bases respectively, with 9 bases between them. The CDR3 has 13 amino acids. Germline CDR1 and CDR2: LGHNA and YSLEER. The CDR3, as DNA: TGCGCCAGCAGCCTCAGGGAGGATGAAAAACTGTTTTTT. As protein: CASSLREDEKLFF.

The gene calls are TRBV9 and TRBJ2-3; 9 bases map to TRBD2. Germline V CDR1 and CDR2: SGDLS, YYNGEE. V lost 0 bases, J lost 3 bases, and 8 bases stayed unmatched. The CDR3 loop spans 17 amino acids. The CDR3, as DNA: TGTGCCAGCAGCGTAGGCGGGGGGGCAGGTACGACAGATACGCAGTATTTT. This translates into CASSVGGGAGTTDTQYF.

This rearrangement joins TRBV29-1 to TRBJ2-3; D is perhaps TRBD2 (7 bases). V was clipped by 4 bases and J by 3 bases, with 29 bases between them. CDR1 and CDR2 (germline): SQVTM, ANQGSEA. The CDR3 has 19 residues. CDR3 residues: CSVVGGGGKAGWETDTQYF. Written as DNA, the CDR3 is TGCAGCGTTGTGGGAGGCGGGGGCAAAGCGGGGTGGGAGACAGATACGCAGTATTTT.

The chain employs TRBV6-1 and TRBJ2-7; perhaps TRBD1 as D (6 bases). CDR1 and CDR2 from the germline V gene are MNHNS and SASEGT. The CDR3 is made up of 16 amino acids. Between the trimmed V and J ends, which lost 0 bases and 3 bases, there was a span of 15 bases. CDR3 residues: CASSEATIGQNYEQYF. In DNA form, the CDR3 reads TGTGCCAGCAGTGAAGCGACCATCGGACAGAACTACGAGCAGTACTTC.

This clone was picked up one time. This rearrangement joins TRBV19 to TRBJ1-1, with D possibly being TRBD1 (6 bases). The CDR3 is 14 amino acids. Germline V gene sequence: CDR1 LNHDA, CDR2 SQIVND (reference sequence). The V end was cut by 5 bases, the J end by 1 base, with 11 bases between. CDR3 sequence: CASSLRQANTEAFF. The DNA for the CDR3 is TGTGCCAGTAGTCTCAGACAGGCGAACACTGAAGCTTTCTTT.

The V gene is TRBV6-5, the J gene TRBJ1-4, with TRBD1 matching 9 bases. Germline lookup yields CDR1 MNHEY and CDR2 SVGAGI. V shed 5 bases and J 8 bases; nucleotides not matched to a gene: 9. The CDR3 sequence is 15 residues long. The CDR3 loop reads CASSSPTGGFEKLFF. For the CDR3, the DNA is TGTGCCAGCAGTAGCCCTACAGGGGGCTTCGAAAAACTGTTTTTT.

The CDR3 sequence: CSADRVYGYTF. The CDR3 coding sequence is TGCAGCGCTGACAGGGTATATGGCTACACCTTC. This rearrangement joins TRBV20-1 to TRBJ1-2, with 7 bases that match TRBD1. Germline CDR1 and CDR2: DFQATT and SNEGSKA (reference sequence). The CDR3 length is 11 residues.

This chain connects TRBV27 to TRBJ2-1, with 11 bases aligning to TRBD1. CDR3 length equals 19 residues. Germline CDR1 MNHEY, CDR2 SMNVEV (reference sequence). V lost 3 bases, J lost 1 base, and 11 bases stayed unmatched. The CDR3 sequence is CASSFGQGAASGSYNEQFF. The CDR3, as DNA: TGTGCCAGCAGTTTTGGACAGGGGGCGGCTAGCGGGTCCTACAATGAGCAGTTCTTC.

Here the CDR3 DNA reads TGTGCCAGCGGGGGGTTCAATGGGGAGCTGTTTTTT. Translation gives CASGGFNGELFF. This chain uses TRBV3-1 (or the pseudogene TRBV3-2) with TRBJ2-2; a weak D match, TRBD2 (6 bases). Trimming took off 8 bases at V and 8 bases at J, with 12 bases between the two ends. Germline V gene data show CDR1 as LGHDT and CDR2 as YNNKEL (reference sequence). CDR3 size: 12 residues.

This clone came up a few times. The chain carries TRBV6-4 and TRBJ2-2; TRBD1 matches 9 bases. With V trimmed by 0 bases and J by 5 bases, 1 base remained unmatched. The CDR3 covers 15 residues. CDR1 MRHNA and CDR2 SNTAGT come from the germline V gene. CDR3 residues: CASSDSGTGTGELFF. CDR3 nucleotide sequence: TGTGCCAGCAGTGACTCTGGGACAGGGACCGGGGAGCTGTTTTTT.

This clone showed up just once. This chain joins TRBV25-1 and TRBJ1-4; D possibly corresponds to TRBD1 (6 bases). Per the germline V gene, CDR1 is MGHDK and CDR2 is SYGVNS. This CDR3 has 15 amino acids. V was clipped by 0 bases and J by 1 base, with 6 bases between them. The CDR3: CASSEYRGTNEKLFF. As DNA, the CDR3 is TGTGCCAGCAGTGAATACAGGGGAACTAATGAAAAACTGTTTTTT.

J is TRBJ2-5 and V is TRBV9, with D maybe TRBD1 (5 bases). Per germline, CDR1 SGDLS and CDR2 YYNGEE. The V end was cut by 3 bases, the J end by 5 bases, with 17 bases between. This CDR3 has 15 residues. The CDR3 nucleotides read TGTGCCAGCAGCGCCAGGGATCGGAACGGGGAGACCCAGTACTTC. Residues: CASSARDRNGETQYF. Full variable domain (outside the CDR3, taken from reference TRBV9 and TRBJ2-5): DSGVTQTPKHLITATGQRVTLRCSPRSGDLSVYWYQQSLDQGLQFLIQYYNGEERAKGNILERFSAQQFPDLHSELNLSSLELGDSALYFCASSARDRNGETQYFGPGTRLLVL.

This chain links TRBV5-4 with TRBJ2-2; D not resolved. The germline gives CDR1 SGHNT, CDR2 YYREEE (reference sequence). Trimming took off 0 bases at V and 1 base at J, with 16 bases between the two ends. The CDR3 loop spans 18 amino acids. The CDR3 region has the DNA TGTGCCAGCAGCTTGGACCTCCCACGACACCAGAACACCGGGGAGCTGTTTTTT. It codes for CASSLDLPRHQNTGELFF. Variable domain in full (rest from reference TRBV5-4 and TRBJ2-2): ETGVTQSPTHLIKTRGQQVTLRCSSQSGHNTVSWYQQALGQGPQFIFQYYREEENGRGNFPPRFSGLQFPNYSSELNVNALELDDSALYLCASSLDLPRHQNTGELFFGEGSRLTVL.

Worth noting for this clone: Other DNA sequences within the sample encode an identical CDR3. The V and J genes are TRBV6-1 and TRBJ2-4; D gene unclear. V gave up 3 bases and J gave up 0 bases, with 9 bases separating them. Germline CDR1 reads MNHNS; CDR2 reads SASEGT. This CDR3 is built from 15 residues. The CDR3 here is CASSDRGRAKNIQYF. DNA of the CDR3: TGTGCCAGCAGTGACAGAGGAAGAGCCAAAAACATTCAGTACTTC.

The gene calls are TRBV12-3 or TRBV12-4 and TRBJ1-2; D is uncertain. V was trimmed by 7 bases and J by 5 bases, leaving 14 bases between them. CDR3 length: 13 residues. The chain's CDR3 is CASTGAHLYGYTF. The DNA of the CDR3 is TGTGCCAGCACAGGCGCCCACTTATATGGCTACACCTTC.

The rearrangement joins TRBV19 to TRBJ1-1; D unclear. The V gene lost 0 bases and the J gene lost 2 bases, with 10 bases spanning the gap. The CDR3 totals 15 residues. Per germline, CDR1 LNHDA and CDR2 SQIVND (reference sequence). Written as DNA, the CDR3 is TGTGCCAGTAGTATAGATGTTCGGGAAAACACTGAAGCTTTCTTT. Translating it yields CASSIDVRENTEAFF.

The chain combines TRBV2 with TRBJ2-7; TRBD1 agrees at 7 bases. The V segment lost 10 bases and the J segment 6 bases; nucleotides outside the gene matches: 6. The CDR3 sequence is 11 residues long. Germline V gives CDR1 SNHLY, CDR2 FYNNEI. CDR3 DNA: TGTGCCAACGGGACAGAGGGCGAGCAGTACTTC. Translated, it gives CANGTEGEQYF.

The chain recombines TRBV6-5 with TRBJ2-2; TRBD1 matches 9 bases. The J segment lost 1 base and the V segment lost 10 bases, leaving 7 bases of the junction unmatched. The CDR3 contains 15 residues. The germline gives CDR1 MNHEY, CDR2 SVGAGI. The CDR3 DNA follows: TGTGCCACGAGGGACAGGGACGAGAACACCGGGGAGCTGTTTTTT. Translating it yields CATRDRDENTGELFF.

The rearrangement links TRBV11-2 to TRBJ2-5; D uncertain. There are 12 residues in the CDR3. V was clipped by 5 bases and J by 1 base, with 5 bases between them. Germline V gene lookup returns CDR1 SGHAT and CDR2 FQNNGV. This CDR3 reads CASSRLQETQYF. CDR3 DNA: TGTGCCAGCAGCCGACTCCAAGAGACCCAGTACTTC.

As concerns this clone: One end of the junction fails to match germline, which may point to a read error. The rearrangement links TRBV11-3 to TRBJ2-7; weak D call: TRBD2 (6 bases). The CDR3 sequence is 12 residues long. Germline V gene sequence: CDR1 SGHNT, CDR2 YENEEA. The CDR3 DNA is TGTGCCAGCAGCGACGGACCACGGGAGCGGTACTTC. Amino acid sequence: CASSDGPRERYF.

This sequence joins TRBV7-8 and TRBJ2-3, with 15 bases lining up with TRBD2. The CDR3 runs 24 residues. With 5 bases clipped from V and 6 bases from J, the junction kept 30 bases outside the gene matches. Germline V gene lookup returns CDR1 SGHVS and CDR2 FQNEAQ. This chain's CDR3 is CASSRRVVGLAGGSPPRAEDTQYF. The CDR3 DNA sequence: TGTGCCAGCAGCCGTAGAGTGGTGGGACTAGCGGGGGGTTCCCCTCCACGAGCGGAGGATACGCAGTATTTT.

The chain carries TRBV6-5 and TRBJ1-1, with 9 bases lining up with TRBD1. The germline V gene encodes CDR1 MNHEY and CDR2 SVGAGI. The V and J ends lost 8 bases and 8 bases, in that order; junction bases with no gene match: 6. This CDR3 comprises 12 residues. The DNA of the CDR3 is TGTGCCAGCGACAGGGGGGAGGGGGAAGCTTTCTTT. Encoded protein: CASDRGEGEAFF.

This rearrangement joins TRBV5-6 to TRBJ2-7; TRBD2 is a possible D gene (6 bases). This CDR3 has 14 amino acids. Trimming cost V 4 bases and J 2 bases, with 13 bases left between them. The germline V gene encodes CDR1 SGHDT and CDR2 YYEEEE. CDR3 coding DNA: TGTGCCAGCAGCACGGGACTTCTTACCTACGAGCAGTACTTC. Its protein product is CASSTGLLTYEQYF.

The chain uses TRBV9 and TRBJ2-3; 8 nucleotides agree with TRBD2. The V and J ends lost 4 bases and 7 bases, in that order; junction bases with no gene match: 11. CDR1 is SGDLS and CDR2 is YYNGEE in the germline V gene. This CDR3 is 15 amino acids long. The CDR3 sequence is CASSPGTQRGNTQYF. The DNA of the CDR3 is TGTGCCAGCAGCCCCGGGACTCAGCGGGGGAATACGCAGTATTTT.